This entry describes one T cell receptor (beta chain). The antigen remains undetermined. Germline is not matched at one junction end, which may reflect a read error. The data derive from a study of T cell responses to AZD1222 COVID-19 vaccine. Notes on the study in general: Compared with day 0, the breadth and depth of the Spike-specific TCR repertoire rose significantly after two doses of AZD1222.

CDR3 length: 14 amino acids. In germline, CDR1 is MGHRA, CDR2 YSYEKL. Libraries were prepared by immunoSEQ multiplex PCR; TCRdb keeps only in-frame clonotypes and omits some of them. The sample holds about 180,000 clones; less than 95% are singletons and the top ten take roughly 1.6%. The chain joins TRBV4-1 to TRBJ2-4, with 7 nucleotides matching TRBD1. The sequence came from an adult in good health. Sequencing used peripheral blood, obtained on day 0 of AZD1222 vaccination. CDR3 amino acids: CASSQDRLFDRVDF. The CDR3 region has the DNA TGCGCCAGCAGCCAAGATCGATTATTCGACAGGGTAGACTTC.